This entry lists 27 T cell receptor beta chains sequenced from one sample in a study of spatial heterogeneity in lung cancer. TCRdb recomputed calls from the 5' RACE reads with MiXCR, one row per CDR3 protein. In the table there are around 4,000 distinct CDR3 sequences, about 17% of which are singletons. Time point indicated: sample taken at primary tumor resection. Without sorting, whole RNA was sequenced from tumor, nontumor lung or frozen PBMC. The sample was PBMCs, taken at surgery. These receptors were collected from a male donor with early-stage non-small cell lung cancer.

V usage is TRBV28 and J usage is TRBJ2-6, with 14 bases fitting TRBD2. This CDR3 spans 18 amino acids. Germline values: CDR1 MDHEN, CDR2 SYDVKM. J gave up 5 bases and V 2 bases, and 5 bases lay outside the gene matches. The CDR3 coding sequence is TGTGCCAGCAGTTTAGGACTAGCGGGAGGATATTGGGCCAACGTCCTGACTTTC. Translating it yields CASSLGLAGGYWANVLTF.

This clonotype turned up a few times. The chain links TRBV29-1 to TRBJ2-4, with 10 bases that match TRBD2. Trimming took 1 base from V and 9 from J; bases not matched to a gene: 6. The CDR3 length is 14 residues. Germline-derived CDR1 and CDR2 are SQVTM and ANQGSEA. In nucleotides, the CDR3 is TGCAGCGTTGAAGCTAGCGGGAGTGTAGGCATTCAGTACTTC. It specifies CSVEASGSVGIQYF.

This clonotype was counted at least ten times. The chain recombines TRBV6-4 with TRBJ2-2, with 10 bases fitting TRBD1. The ends lost 3 bases at V and 6 bases at J; junction bases unmatched: 4. This CDR3 contains 15 residues. Germline CDR1 MRHNA, CDR2 SNTAGT. Here the CDR3 reads CASSDWDRGPGELFF. The CDR3 nucleotides read TGTGCCAGCAGTGATTGGGACAGGGGTCCCGGGGAGCTGTTTTTT.

This chain connects TRBV27 to TRBJ2-7; TRBD2 matches at 9 bases. The CDR3 runs to 14 residues. Germline V CDR1 and CDR2: MNHEY, SMNVEV (reference sequence). V dropped 2 bases and J dropped 9; count of bases not matched to a gene: 8. The CDR3 loop is CASSLLAGQKGQYF. As DNA, the CDR3 is TGTGCCAGCAGTTTACTAGCGGGGCAAAAAGGGCAGTACTTC.

The V and J genes are TRBV19 and TRBJ1-5, with TRBD1 as a possible D gene (5 bases). Per the germline V gene, CDR1 is LNHDA and CDR2 is SQIVND (reference sequence). Trimming shortened V by 9 bases and J by 2 bases, and 14 bases separated the two germline ends. The CDR3 runs 14 residues. The CDR3 sequence is CASRQRAGNQPQHF. The CDR3 DNA is TGTGCCAGCCGACAGAGGGCTGGCAATCAGCCCCAGCATTTT.

A few counts support this clonotype. This sequence joins TRBV3-1 and TRBJ1-2, with D uncertain. Germline V CDR1 and CDR2: LGHDT, YNNKEL (reference sequence). Trimming pared 1 base from V and 5 bases from J, leaving 14 bases between. The CDR3 runs 15 residues. Written as DNA, the CDR3 is TGTGCCAGCAGCCAAGTACCTGTCCTCCAGTATGGCTACACCTTC. Its protein product is CASSQVPVLQYGYTF.

The table lists this clonotype with a few counts. The chain links TRBV28 to TRBJ1-2; unclear D gene. This CDR3 region has 13 residues. Trimming removed 5 bases at V and 1 base at J, with 8 bases between. The germline V gene has CDR1 MDHEN and CDR2 SYDVKM. The CDR3 DNA is TGTGCCAGCAGTCCTAACCTTAACTATGGCTACACCTTC. It is translated as CASSPNLNYGYTF.

This clonotype appeared a few times. The chain is built from TRBV7-9 and TRBJ1-3; D ambiguous. CDR1 is SEHNR and CDR2 is FQNEAQ in the germline V gene (reference sequence). The V end lost 10 bases, the J end lost 0 bases, and 10 bases lay between the germline ends. The CDR3 is made up of 13 amino acids. The CDR3 reads CANLQISGNTIYF. The CDR3 coding sequence is TGTGCCAACCTACAGATCTCTGGAAACACCATATATTTT.

The chain employs TRBV28 and TRBJ2-7, with 9 bases fitting TRBD1. J gave up 3 bases and V 5 bases, and 8 bases lay outside the gene matches. Looked up from germline, CDR1 is MDHEN and CDR2 is SYDVKM. The CDR3 covers 15 residues. The CDR3 nucleotides are TGTGCCAGCAGTCTCCCGACAGGGGGTATCTACGAGCAGTACTTC. Residues: CASSLPTGGIYEQYF.

By its share, this clonotype is medium-sized. This chain uses TRBV20-1 with TRBJ1-2; TRBD1 might be the D (6 bases). CDR1 DFQATT and CDR2 SNEGSKA come from the germline V gene (reference sequence). Trimming took off 0 bases at V and 2 bases at J, with 10 bases between the two ends. The length of the CDR3 is 14 residues. CDR3 sequence reads: CSARDRTANYGYTF. The CDR3 DNA reads TGCAGTGCTAGAGATCGGACAGCCAACTATGGCTACACCTTC.

This clonotype was recorded a few times. The V and J genes are TRBV7-2 and TRBJ2-4; the match to TRBD1 covers 7 bases. Germline V gives CDR1 SGHTA, CDR2 FQGNSA. V shed 5 bases, J shed 5 bases, and the junction held 6 bases outside the gene matches. The CDR3 is 14 residues long. The CDR3 sequence: CASSPRDSQNIQYF. The CDR3 nucleotides read TGTGCCAGCAGCCCCCGGGACAGTCAAAACATTCAGTACTTC.

This sequence joins TRBV20-1 and TRBJ2-1; the D gene is possibly TRBD2 (5 bases). Germline V gene lookup returns CDR1 DFQATT and CDR2 SNEGSKA (reference sequence). V was pared by 4 bases and J by 3 bases, with 10 bases between. CDR3 length: 13 amino acids. The CDR3: CSAKYDYYNEQFF. CDR3 in DNA: TGCAGTGCTAAGTATGACTACTACAATGAGCAGTTCTTC.

V gene TRBV7-2 combines with J gene TRBJ2-5; D is unresolved. Trimming cost V 2 bases and J 5 bases, with 18 bases left between them. The CDR3 has 16 residues. Germline values: CDR1 SGHTA, CDR2 FQGNSA. The CDR3 region has the DNA TGTGCCAGCAGCTTAAGGGCGCTAAGGGTCGGGGAGACCCAGTACTTC. Translating it yields CASSLRALRVGETQYF.

In its sample, this clonotype is medium-sized. This chain uses TRBV20-1 with TRBJ2-1, with 8 bases that match TRBD2. The CDR3 is made up of 14 amino acids. Germline V gene sequence: CDR1 DFQATT, CDR2 SNEGSKA (reference sequence). Germline trimming cut 6 bases from V and 7 bases from J; bases unmatched to any gene: 11. CDR3: CSAKSSGSYNEQFF. CDR3 sequence (DNA): TGCAGTGCCAAGTCGAGCGGGAGCTATAATGAGCAGTTCTTC.

The rearrangement joins TRBV20-1 to TRBJ2-1; 7 bases line up with TRBD2. The germline V gene has CDR1 DFQATT and CDR2 SNEGSKA (reference sequence). This CDR3 contains 16 residues. V shed 1 base, J shed 7 bases, and the junction held 13 bases outside the gene matches. In DNA, the CDR3 is TGCAGTGCTAGAGTGGGAGCGGGAAATGCTTGGAATGAGCAGTTCTTC. Protein: CSARVGAGNAWNEQFF.

The rearrangement links TRBV20-1 to TRBJ2-3, with 7 bases lining up with TRBD2. J was trimmed by 3 bases and V by 3 bases; bases with no gene match: 6. The length of the CDR3 is 14 residues. CDR1 is DFQATT, CDR2 SNEGSKA, per germline (reference sequence). The CDR3 spells CSARRLAETDTQYF. CDR3 bases: TGCAGTGCTAGGAGACTAGCCGAGACAGATACGCAGTATTTT.

In this sample, this clonotype turned up a few times. The chain recombines TRBV2 with TRBJ2-1, with 10 positions matching TRBD2. The CDR3 is made up of 16 amino acids. V shed 3 bases, J shed 2 bases, and the junction held 4 bases outside the gene matches. Germline-derived CDR1 and CDR2 are SNHLY and FYNNEI. CDR3 region: CASSEEAGGAYNEQFF. The CDR3 region has the DNA TGTGCCAGCAGTGAGGAAGCGGGAGGGGCCTACAATGAGCAGTTCTTC. The full variable domain, rest sourced from reference TRBV2 and TRBJ2-1, is EPEVTQTPSHQVTQMGQEVILRCVPISNHLYFYWYRQILGQKVEFLVSFYNNEISEKSEIFDDQFSVERPDGSNFTLKIRSTKLEDSAMYFCASSEEAGGAYNEQFFGPGTRLTVL.

The chain joins TRBV11-2 to TRBJ2-7; D is ambiguous. The germline CDR1 and CDR2 sequences are SGHAT and FQNNGV. The V end lost 5 bases, the J end lost 4 bases, and 12 bases lay between the germline ends. This CDR3 contains 13 residues. CDR3 coding DNA: TGTGCCAGCAGCCGGGCGGAAGGGTACGAGCAGTACTTC. Translating gives CASSRAEGYEQYF.

Turning to this clonotype: Since a much larger clone is just one base distant, this may be a read error. The chain has TRBV12-3 or TRBV12-4 and TRBJ1-6; TRBD1 is a possible D gene (5 bases). The CDR3 loop spans 14 amino acids. CDR3 residues: CASSLLGGNSLLHF. The CDR3 region has the DNA TGTGCCAGCAGTTTATTGGGGGGTAATTCACTCCTCCACTTT.

The chain couples TRBV2 to TRBJ1-4; a possible D gene is TRBD1 (6 bases). The CDR3 loop spans 13 amino acids. V was pared by 4 bases and J by 8 bases, with 11 bases between. Germline V gene lookup returns CDR1 SNHLY and CDR2 FYNNEI. In DNA form, the CDR3 reads TGTGCCAGCAGTGCCACAGGGAGGGAAAAACTGTTTTTT. It yields the protein CASSATGREKLFF.

This clonotype was counted only a few times. The chain carries TRBV18 and TRBJ1-5; D possibly corresponds to TRBD1 (6 bases). This CDR3 has 15 residues. Between the trimmed V and J ends, which lost 3 bases and 6 bases, there was a span of 15 bases. Germline assignment: CDR1 KGHSH and CDR2 LQKENI. The CDR3 region is CASSPEFRGGQPQHF. The CDR3 nucleotides are TGTGCCAGCTCACCCGAATTCAGGGGTGGTCAGCCCCAGCATTTT.

This clonotype was detected a few times. This sequence joins TRBV12-3 or TRBV12-4 and TRBJ1-1; TRBD1 is a possible D gene (5 bases). The CDR3 consists of 13 residues. V was cut by 5 bases and J by 2 bases, with 9 bases left in between. In DNA, the CDR3 is TGTGCCAGCAGTAAAGACAGCAACACTGAAGCTTTCTTT. Amino acid sequence: CASSKDSNTEAFF.

In its sample, this clonotype ranks as medium-sized. The gene calls are TRBV11-2 and TRBJ2-5; the D is unclear. CDR3 length: 14 residues. The germline V and J ends were trimmed by 5 bases and 9 bases, with 19 bases remaining between them. The V gene's germline CDR1 is SGHAT and CDR2 FQNNGV. In DNA form, the CDR3 reads TGTGCCAGCAGCCCCGACCGGCAAGCAGCGTCCCAGTACTTC. It translates to CASSPDRQAASQYF.

This clonotype is labeled medium-sized. This sequence joins TRBV9 and TRBJ1-2; no clear D gene. The CDR3 sequence is 12 residues long. V was pared by 1 base and J by 2 bases, with 3 bases between. The V gene's germline CDR1 is SGDLS and CDR2 YYNGEE. CDR3 amino acids: CASSVQNYGYTF. CDR3 DNA sequence: TGTGCCAGCAGCGTACAGAACTATGGCTACACCTTC.

The V call is TRBV6-6, the J call TRBJ1-4; D perhaps matches TRBD1 (5 bases). Trimming cost V 0 bases and J 0 bases, with 11 bases left between them. CDR1 is MNHNY and CDR2 is SVGAGI in the germline V gene (reference sequence). There are 17 residues in the CDR3. The DNA for the CDR3 is TGTGCCAGCAGTTACTCTGGGGCCGGACCAACTAATGAAAAACTGTTTTTT. Its protein product is CASSYSGAGPTNEKLFF.

This clonotype was seen a few times. This chain joins TRBV7-3 and TRBJ2-1, with 11 bases lining up with TRBD1. The germline V gene encodes CDR1 SGHTA and CDR2 FQGTGA. After removal of 5 bases from V and 4 bases from J, the junction contained 7 bases not matched to a gene. The CDR3 covers 16 residues. The DNA for the CDR3 is TGTGCCAGCAGCCCAAGGGACAGGGGGTCATACAATGAGCAGTTCTTC. Translating gives CASSPRDRGSYNEQFF.

This clonotype was seen at least ten times. The genes are TRBV4-3 and TRBJ1-5; perhaps TRBD1 as D (6 bases). The ends were cut back, 2 bases at V and 4 bases at J, with 15 bases in the middle. The CDR3 has 16 amino acids. CDR1 LGHNA and CDR2 YSLEER come from the germline V gene. The CDR3 DNA follows: TGCGCCAGCAGCCAAATACAGGGAGGAGGTAATCAGCCCCAGCATTTT. It encodes CASSQIQGGGNQPQHF.